This paragraph reports one T cell receptor (beta chain). As yet, its antigen is unknown. cDNA libraries for TCR beta contained unique molecular identifiers. Each batch of about 0.95 to 11 million T cells produced some 500,000 cDNA molecules. TCRdb reprocessed the PCR reads via MiXCR and lists one record per CDR3 protein. The sample lists about 460,000 distinct CDR3 sequences, roughly 46% occurring once. The sample is drawn from a study of post-analysis software for immune sequencing data. CDR1 is SGHRS and CDR2 is YFSETQ in the germline V gene. The CDR3 sequence is 15 residues long. Findings of the study overall: A few TRBV segments appeared more often in patients than in controls, and TRBV5-6, TRBV5-1 and TRBV20-1 were among these. Those with multiple sclerosis, the patient group, showed significantly lower normalized Chao1 diversity than controls.

The sequenced sample was blood. The chain joins TRBV5-1 to TRBJ2-1; 9 bases map to TRBD2. The tail of the sequence fits TRBJ2-7 better, so the J call may be wrong. This sequence was found in a girl aged 10-17 years with multiple sclerosis. The CDR3 spells CASRLAGVAYNEQYF. The CDR3, as DNA: TGCGCCAGCAGGTTAGCGGGAGTTGCCTACAATGAGCAGTACTTC.